The T cell receptor (beta chain) described here comes from a study of blood T cell repertoires in COVID-19. About the research overall: Both acute and convalescent COVID-19 samples were obtained from the United States, Italy and Spain.

How the authors handled the data: Counts of nucleated cells, estimated from reference gene primer amplification, were obtained. Assay: immunoSEQ multiplex PCR; the TCRdb copy retains only in-frame clones and omits some. V and J calls and clone size are given by that table; D and trimming were obtained from the DNA. Counted here are a few hundred thousand clones, 86% occurring once; the ten biggest clones make up about a tenth. With V trimmed by 0 bases and J by 2 bases, 19 bases remained unmatched. This CDR3 comprises 21 residues. The germline gives CDR1 MNHEY, CDR2 SVGEGT. This clone was observed a single time.

Sequencing was carried out using peripheral blood. The sequence was collected from a woman aged 50 to 65 with COVID-19, enrolled during active disease. This rearrangement joins TRBV6-2 or TRBV6-3 to TRBJ1-5; 7 bases are a match to TRBD1. CDR3: CASSYSRGNRGGLYGNQPQHF. The CDR3, as DNA: TGTGCCAGCAGTTACTCGAGAGGGAACAGGGGAGGTTTGTATGGCAATCAGCCCCAGCATTTT.